The clone carrying this T cell receptor (beta chain) was picked up one time. No antigen is known for it. The V gene's germline CDR1 is ENHRY and CDR2 SYGVKD. The CDR3 covers 15 residues. After removal of 3 bases from V and 10 bases from J, the junction contained 4 bases not matched to a gene. This entry is derived from a study of CD8+CD57+ T cells in acquired aplastic anemia. Study background: Yields of DNA that came from sorted CD4+ and CD8+ cells averaged about 2.9 ug. Findings of the study overall: It was found that almost 30 CD8+ CDR3 sequences were shared between patients and controls. CD8+ Simpson's diversity showed no significant patient-control difference.

In patients chosen for sequencing, flow cytometry had shown CD8+CD57+ cell expansion. There was no therapy given to any patient before the blood sampling took place. It was genomic DNA that served as the template for profiling TCR beta VDJ and CDR3. TCRdb re-called the reads with MiXCR, one entry per CDR3 protein. The sample lists around 200,000 distinct CDR3 sequences, roughly 65% occurring once. The sample was sorted CD4+, CD8+, or CD8+CD57+ T cells (not recorded which) from PBMCs. This sequence was found in a human donor with aplastic anemia. The chain has TRBV10-3 and TRBJ2-1, with 15 bases fitting TRBD2. The CDR3 DNA sequence: TGTGCCATCAGTGACCGGACTAGCGGGGGGGCGGAGCAGTTCTTC. Protein product: CAISDRTSGGAEQFF.